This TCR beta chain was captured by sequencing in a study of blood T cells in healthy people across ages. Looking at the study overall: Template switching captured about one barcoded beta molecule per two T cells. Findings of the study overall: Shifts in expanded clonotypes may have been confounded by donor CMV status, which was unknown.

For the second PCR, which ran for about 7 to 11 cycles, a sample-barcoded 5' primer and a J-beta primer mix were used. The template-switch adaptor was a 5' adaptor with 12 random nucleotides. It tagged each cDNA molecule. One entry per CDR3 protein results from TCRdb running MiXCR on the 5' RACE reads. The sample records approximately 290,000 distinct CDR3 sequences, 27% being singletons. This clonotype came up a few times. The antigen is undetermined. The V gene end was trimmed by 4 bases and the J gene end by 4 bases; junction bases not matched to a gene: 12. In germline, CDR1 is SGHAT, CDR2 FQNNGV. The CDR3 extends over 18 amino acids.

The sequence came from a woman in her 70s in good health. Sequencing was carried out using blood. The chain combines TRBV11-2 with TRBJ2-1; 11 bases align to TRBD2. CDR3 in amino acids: CASSSLAGGPRGYNEQFF. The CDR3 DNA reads TGTGCCAGCAGCTCCTTAGCGGGAGGGCCGAGGGGGTACAATGAGCAGTTCTTC.